This T cell receptor beta chain is from a study of monozygotic twins with inflammatory bowel disease. Study outcomes and limitations: IBD patients displayed reduced TCRbeta diversity (inverse Simpson) when set against healthy co-twins. T cell subtypes that differed could not be told apart.

Blood samples of approximately 2.7 ml were drawn from every donor. In the case of this clonotype: Its antigen is not known.

Per germline, CDR1 LGHNT and CDR2 FRNRAP. The CDR3 consists of 15 residues. cDNA was made in eight separate reactions per sample. TCRdb reprocessed the 5' RACE reads and stores each CDR3 protein as one record, lacking DNA. This sample's table reports some 450,000 distinct CDR3 sequences. This TCR was recovered from a human donor with ulcerative colitis or Crohn's disease, or a healthy co-twin of an affected twin (not recorded which). The rearrangement links TRBV12-5 to TRBJ1-6. The sequenced sample consisted of blood. The CDR3 region is CASGLASTSSSPLHF.